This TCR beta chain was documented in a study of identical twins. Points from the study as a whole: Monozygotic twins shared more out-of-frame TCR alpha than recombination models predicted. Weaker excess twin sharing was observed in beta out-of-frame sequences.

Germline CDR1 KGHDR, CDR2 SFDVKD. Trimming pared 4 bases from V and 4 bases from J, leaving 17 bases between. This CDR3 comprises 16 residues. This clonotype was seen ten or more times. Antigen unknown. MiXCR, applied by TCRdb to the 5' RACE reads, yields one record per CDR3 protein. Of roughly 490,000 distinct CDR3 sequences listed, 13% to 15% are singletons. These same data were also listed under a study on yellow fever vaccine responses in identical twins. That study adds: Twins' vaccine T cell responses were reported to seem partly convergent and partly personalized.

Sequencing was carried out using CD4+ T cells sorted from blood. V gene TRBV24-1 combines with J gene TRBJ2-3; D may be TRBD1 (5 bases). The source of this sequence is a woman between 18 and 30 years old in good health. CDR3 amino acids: CATSEATASGPDTQYF. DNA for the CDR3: TGTGCCACCAGTGAGGCGACAGCTTCTGGCCCAGATACGCAGTATTTT.